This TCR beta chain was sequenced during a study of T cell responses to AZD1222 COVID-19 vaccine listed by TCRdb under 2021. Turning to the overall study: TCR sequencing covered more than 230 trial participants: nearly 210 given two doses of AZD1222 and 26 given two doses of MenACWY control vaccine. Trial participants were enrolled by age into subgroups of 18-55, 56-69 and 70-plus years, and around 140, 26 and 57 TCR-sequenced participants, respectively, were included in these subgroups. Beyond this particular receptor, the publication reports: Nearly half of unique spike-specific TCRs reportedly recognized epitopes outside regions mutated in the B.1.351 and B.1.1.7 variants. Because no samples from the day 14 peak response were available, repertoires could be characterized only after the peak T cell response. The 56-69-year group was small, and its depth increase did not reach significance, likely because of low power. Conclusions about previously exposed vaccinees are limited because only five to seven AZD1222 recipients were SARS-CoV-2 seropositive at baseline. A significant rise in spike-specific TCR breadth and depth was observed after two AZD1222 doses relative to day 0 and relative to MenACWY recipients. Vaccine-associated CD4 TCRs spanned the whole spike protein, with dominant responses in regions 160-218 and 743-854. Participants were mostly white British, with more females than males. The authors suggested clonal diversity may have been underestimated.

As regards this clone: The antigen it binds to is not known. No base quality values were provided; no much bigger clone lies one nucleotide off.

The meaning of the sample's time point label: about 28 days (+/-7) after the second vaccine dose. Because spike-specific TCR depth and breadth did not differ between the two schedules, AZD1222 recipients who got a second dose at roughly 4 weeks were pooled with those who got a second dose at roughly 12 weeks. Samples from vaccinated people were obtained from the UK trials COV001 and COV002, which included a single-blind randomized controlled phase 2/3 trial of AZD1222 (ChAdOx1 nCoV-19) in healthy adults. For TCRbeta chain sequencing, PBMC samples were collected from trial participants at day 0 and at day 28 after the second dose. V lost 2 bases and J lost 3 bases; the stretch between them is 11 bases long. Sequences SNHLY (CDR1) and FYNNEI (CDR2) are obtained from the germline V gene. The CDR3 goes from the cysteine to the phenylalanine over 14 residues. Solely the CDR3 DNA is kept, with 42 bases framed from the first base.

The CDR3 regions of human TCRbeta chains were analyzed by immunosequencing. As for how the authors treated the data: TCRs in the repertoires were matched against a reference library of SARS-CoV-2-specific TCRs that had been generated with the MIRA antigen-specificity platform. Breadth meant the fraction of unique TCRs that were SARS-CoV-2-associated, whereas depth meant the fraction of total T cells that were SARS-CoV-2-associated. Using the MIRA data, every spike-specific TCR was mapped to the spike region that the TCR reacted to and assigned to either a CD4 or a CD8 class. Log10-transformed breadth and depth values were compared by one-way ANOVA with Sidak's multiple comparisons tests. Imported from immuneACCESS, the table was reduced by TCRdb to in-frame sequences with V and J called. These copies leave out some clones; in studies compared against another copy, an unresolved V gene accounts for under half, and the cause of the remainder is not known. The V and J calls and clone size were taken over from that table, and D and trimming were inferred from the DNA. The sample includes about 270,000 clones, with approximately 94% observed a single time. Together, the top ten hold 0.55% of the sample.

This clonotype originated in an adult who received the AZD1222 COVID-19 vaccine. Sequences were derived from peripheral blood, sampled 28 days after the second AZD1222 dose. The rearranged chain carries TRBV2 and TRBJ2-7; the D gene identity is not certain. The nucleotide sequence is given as TGTGCCAGCAGTGAAAGGGTCAGCCACTACGAGCAGTACTTC. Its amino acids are CASSERVSHYEQYF.